The 24 T cell receptor beta chains presented below share a single source sample, sequenced in a study of T cell repertoires in ileal Crohn's disease. Profiled with immunoSEQ multiplex PCR; TCRdb holds only in-frame clones, not every one. This repertoire shows about 16,000 clones, 90% to 95% found once; its top ten account for about 3.7%. Sequenced sample: ileal tissue. Receptors were obtained from an adult with Crohn's disease.

V is TRBV19 and J is TRBJ1-3; TRBD1 is a possible D gene (6 bases). V dropped 6 bases and J dropped 0 bases, with 9 bases sitting between them. The CDR3 covers 14 residues. CDR1 LNHDA and CDR2 SQIVND come from the germline V gene (reference sequence). The CDR3 sequence: CASSHRDSGNTIYF. The DNA of the CDR3 is TGTGCCAGTAGCCACAGGGACTCTGGAAACACCATATATTTT.

This clone occurred a few times. V gene TRBV2 combines with J gene TRBJ2-7; D is uncertain. Germline V gene data show CDR1 as SNHLY and CDR2 as FYNNEI. The V and J ends lost 1 base and 6 bases respectively, with 10 bases between them. The CDR3 runs to 13 residues. CDR3 region: CASSEGNSGEQYF. CDR3 bases: TGTGCCAGCAGTGAAGGGAATTCGGGCGAGCAGTACTTC.

This sequence joins TRBV11-3 and TRBJ1-6, with D tentatively TRBD1 (5 bases). The CDR3 runs 13 residues. Germline CDR1 and CDR2: SGHNT and YENEEA. Trimming removed 5 bases at V and 9 bases at J, with 11 bases between. The CDR3 nucleotides are TGTGCCAGCAGCATCGGCAGGGCTTCACCCCTCCACTTT. As protein: CASSIGRASPLHF.

The chain uses TRBV5-1 and TRBJ1-6, with D possibly TRBD1 on 5 matching bases. Germline values: CDR1 SGHRS, CDR2 YFSETQ. The V end lost 6 bases, the J end lost 7 bases, and 11 bases lay between the germline ends. There are 13 residues in the CDR3. The CDR3 DNA follows: TGCGCCAGCAACCAGGGCACCAATTCACCCCTCCACTTT. Protein product: CASNQGTNSPLHF.

This clone was found once. This rearrangement joins TRBV7-9 to TRBJ2-3; D gene unclear. Germline V gene sequence: CDR1 SEHNR, CDR2 FQNEAQ (reference sequence). CDR3 length: 13 residues. The V gene lost 5 bases and the J gene lost 2 bases, with 8 bases spanning the gap. CDR3: CASSPDYTDTQYF. CDR3 DNA: TGTGCCAGCAGCCCAGATTACACAGATACGCAGTATTTT.

V and J are TRBV29-1 and TRBJ2-7; D not resolved. The CDR3 totals 13 residues. Germline CDR1 is SQVTM and CDR2 is ANQGSEA. V lost 6 bases and J lost 2, with 14 bases in between. For the CDR3, the DNA is TGCAGCGTGGCGCATGGGCTCACCTACGAGCAGTACTTC. It specifies CSVAHGLTYEQYF.

The rearrangement uses TRBV27 and TRBJ2-2; D is uncertain. CDR3 length: 12 amino acids. The germline V gene has CDR1 MNHEY and CDR2 SMNVEV (reference sequence). The ends were cut back, 8 bases at V and 0 bases at J, with 4 bases in the middle. Here the CDR3 reads CASGPNTGELFF. CDR3 nucleotide sequence: TGTGCCAGCGGCCCGAACACCGGGGAGCTGTTTTTT.

The V gene is TRBV5-1, the J gene TRBJ2-5; D is perhaps TRBD1 (6 bases). The J call may be faulty, since TRBJ2-7 better matches the DNA end. The CDR3 length is 16 residues. Germline V gene lookup returns CDR1 SGHRS and CDR2 YFSETQ. Here the CDR3 reads CASSRQATGSSYEQYF. The CDR3 DNA reads as TGCGCCAGCAGCCGTCAAGCGACAGGAAGCTCCTACGAGCAGTACTTC.

V is TRBV19 and J is TRBJ1-6; D gene unclear. V was trimmed by 5 bases and J by 7 bases, leaving 15 bases between them. The CDR3 extends over 15 amino acids. CDR1 and CDR2 from the germline V gene are LNHDA and SQIVND (reference sequence). The chain's CDR3 is CASSVPRSVNSPLHF. CDR3 in DNA: TGTGCCAGTAGTGTTCCCCGGTCGGTGAATTCACCCCTCCACTTT.

The CDR3 region is CASMSSGELFF. DNA for the CDR3: TGTGCCAGCATGAGCTCCGGGGAGCTGTTTTTT. The V and J genes are TRBV25-1 and TRBJ2-2; D not resolved. Germline lookup yields CDR1 MGHDK and CDR2 SYGVNS. The ends were cut back, 7 bases at V and 6 bases at J, with 6 bases in the middle. The CDR3 is made up of 11 amino acids.

The V and J genes are TRBV7-3 and TRBJ2-1; 11 bases agree with TRBD2. J lost 7 bases, V lost 5 bases, and 4 bases had no gene match. From germline, CDR1 is SGHTA and CDR2 FQGTGA. This CDR3 is 14 amino acids long. Here the CDR3 reads CASSPTSGVNEQFF. The CDR3 nucleotides are TGTGCCAGCAGCCCGACTAGCGGGGTGAATGAGCAGTTCTTC.

The chain is built from TRBV4-1 and TRBJ1-5, with D possibly TRBD1 on 5 matching bases. This CDR3 is built from 14 residues. CDR1 and CDR2 from the germline V gene are MGHRA and YSYEKL. V shed 1 base and J shed 5 bases, with 9 bases lying between them. The CDR3 reads CASSQGQGDQPQHF. Here the CDR3 DNA reads TGCGCCAGCAGCCAAGGCCAGGGCGATCAGCCCCAGCATTTT.

The rearrangement joins TRBV5-1 to TRBJ1-2, with 9 bases lining up with TRBD1. The CDR3 totals 13 residues. Germline V gene sequence: CDR1 SGHRS, CDR2 YFSETQ. Losses at the gene ends were 2 bases for V and 8 bases for J; bases not matched to a gene: 4. Written as DNA, the CDR3 is TGCGCCAGCAGCTTCGGACAGGGGACCGGCTACACCTTC. Translation: CASSFGQGTGYTF.

The chain employs TRBV7-9 and TRBJ1-2; D uncertain. This CDR3 is 12 amino acids long. V lost 7 bases and J lost 6, with 12 bases in between. Germline V gene lookup returns CDR1 SEHNR and CDR2 FQNEAQ (reference sequence). The CDR3 here is CASTSQLNGYTF. CDR3 DNA sequence: TGTGCCAGCACCTCCCAGTTAAATGGCTACACCTTC.

The chain is built from TRBV19 and TRBJ2-7, with 8 positions matching TRBD1. Germline CDR1 reads LNHDA; CDR2 reads SQIVND (reference sequence). With V trimmed by 6 bases and J by 1 base, 11 bases remained unmatched. The CDR3 is made up of 16 amino acids. CDR3 region: CASSRVFGQGSYEQYF. CDR3 bases: TGTGCCAGTAGCCGTGTTTTTGGACAGGGATCCTACGAGCAGTACTTC.

The rearrangement joins TRBV6-1 to TRBJ2-7, with TRBD2 matching over 13 bases. This CDR3 is 17 amino acids long. Germline values: CDR1 MNHNS, CDR2 SASEGT. Losses at the gene ends were 4 bases for V and 0 bases for J; bases not matched to a gene: 6. Here the CDR3 DNA reads TGTGCCAGCAGTGGGACTAGCGGGGGCCCTAACTCCTACGAGCAGTACTTC. This sequence encodes CASSGTSGGPNSYEQYF.

V gene TRBV4-3 combines with J gene TRBJ1-1; a weak D match, TRBD1 (5 bases). Germline CDR1 reads LGHNA; CDR2 reads YSLEER. The CDR3 runs 14 residues. Trimming cost V 3 bases and J 5 bases, with 13 bases left between them. CDR3 region: CASSHAQGGTEAFF. DNA of the CDR3: TGCGCCAGCAGCCATGCTCAGGGTGGGACTGAAGCTTTCTTT.

The J gene is TRBJ2-1, the V gene TRBV27, with 13 bases lining up with TRBD2. This CDR3 has 16 amino acids. Germline values: CDR1 MNHEY, CDR2 SMNVEV (reference sequence). The V segment lost 4 bases and the J segment 7 bases; nucleotides outside the gene matches: 7. CDR3 residues: CASSSLLAGGVNEQFF. The CDR3 bases are TGTGCCAGCAGTTCCCTACTAGCGGGGGGGGTAAATGAGCAGTTCTTC.

The rearrangement links TRBV9 to TRBJ2-5; the match to TRBD2 covers 15 bases. This CDR3 spans 14 amino acids. With 3 bases clipped from V and 9 bases from J, the junction kept 3 bases outside the gene matches. Germline loops: CDR1 SGDLS, CDR2 YYNGEE. CDR3 residues: CASSGGTSGGPQYF. CDR3 in DNA: TGTGCCAGCAGCGGAGGGACTAGCGGGGGGCCCCAGTACTTC.

V is TRBV11-2 and J is TRBJ2-3; 12 nucleotides align to TRBD2. The CDR3 has 17 amino acids. The germline V gene has CDR1 SGHAT and CDR2 FQNNGV. V gave up 5 bases and J gave up 5 bases; unmatched junction bases: 11. The CDR3 nucleotides read TGTGCCAGCAGCAACGGGCTAGCGGGGGGGCGGGAAGATACGCAGTATTTT. It encodes CASSNGLAGGREDTQYF.

The CDR3, as DNA: TGCGCCAGCAGTCAATCTCTCGGGTATAGCTCCTACGAGCAGTACTTC. Translation gives CASSQSLGYSSYEQYF. V and J are TRBV23-1 and TRBJ2-7; D remains unclear. TRBV23-1 is an open reading frame whose function is uncertain. The CDR3 runs to 16 residues. V lost 0 bases to trimming and J lost 0 bases, with 12 bases between them.

The CDR3 loop reads CASSRPGGLNTEAFF. As DNA, the CDR3 is TGTGCCAGCAGCCGGCCAGGGGGGCTTAACACTGAAGCTTTCTTT. This chain connects TRBV5-6 to TRBJ1-1; 7 nucleotides line up with TRBD1. Trimming removed 4 bases from V and 2 bases from J; junction bases left unmatched: 8. Germline CDR1 SGHDT, CDR2 YYEEEE. This CDR3 has 15 residues.

The J gene is TRBJ1-1, the V gene TRBV7-9; D is uncertain. Between the trimmed V and J ends, which lost 4 bases and 4 bases, there was a span of 19 bases. Looked up from germline, CDR1 is SEHNR and CDR2 is FQNEAQ (reference sequence). This CDR3 is built from 16 residues. The CDR3 loop is CASSSPPFRSCTEAFF. The CDR3 DNA follows: TGTGCCAGCAGCTCGCCTCCGTTTCGGAGTTGCACTGAAGCTTTCTTT.

The chain uses TRBV5-1 and TRBJ1-2; 9 bases map to TRBD1. The CDR3 is made up of 18 amino acids. Germline V gene lookup returns CDR1 SGHRS and CDR2 YFSETQ. V gave up 0 bases and J gave up 14 bases; unmatched junction bases: 23. Here the CDR3 reads CASSLGALRTGALGAPTF. The CDR3 DNA reads as TGCGCCAGCAGCTTGGGGGCGCTCAGGACAGGGGCCCTTGGGGCTCCTACCTTC.